There are a few counts of the clone carrying this T cell receptor (beta chain). Its antigen remains unknown. Broader study findings: Tumor Tregs overlapped most with tumor, then blood, naive CD4+ cells.

TCRdb reprocessed the 5' RACE reads with MiXCR, giving one entry per CDR3 protein. The repertoire has approximately 37,000 distinct CDR3 sequences, 15% to 20% of them found once; the top ten carry 2.5% to 3%. The CDR3 consists of 14 residues. Looked up from germline, CDR1 is SGDLS and CDR2 is YYNGEE. The junction had 6 bases not matched to a gene; V was cut back by 6 bases and J by 1 base. The sequence came from a female donor with breast cancer. J is TRBJ2-5 and V is TRBV9; 7 bases line up with TRBD1. Sequenced material: naive CD4+ T cells sorted from a lymph node. Subset noted: naive CD4+ T cells, CD4+CD45RA+CD25-. CDR3 DNA sequence: TGTGCCAGCACCCCGGGACAGCCCCAAGAGACCCAGTACTTC. Its translation is CASTPGQPQETQYF.